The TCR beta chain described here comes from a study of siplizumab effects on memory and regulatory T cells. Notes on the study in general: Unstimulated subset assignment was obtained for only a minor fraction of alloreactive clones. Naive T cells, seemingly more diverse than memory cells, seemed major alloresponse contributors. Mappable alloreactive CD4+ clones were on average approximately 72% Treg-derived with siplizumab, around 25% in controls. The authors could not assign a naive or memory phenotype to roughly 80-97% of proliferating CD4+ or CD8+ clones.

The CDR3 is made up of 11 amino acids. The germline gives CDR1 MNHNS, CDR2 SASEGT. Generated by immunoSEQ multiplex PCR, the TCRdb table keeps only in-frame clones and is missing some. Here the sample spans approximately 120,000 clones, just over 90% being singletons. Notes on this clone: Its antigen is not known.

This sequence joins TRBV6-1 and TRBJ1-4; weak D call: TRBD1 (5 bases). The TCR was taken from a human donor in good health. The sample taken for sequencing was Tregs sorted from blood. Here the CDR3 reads CATVKNEKLFF. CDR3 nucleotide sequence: TGTGCGACAGTCAAGAATGAAAAACTGTTTTTT.